The present entry profiles one T cell receptor (beta chain) with its context. The CDR3 has 15 amino acids. Germline CDR1 reads SGHNT; CDR2 reads YENEEA. V lost 5 bases and J 2 bases, leaving 15 bases between the germline ends. The sample belongs to a study of blood T cell repertoires in COVID-19. Overall study context: Acute-phase and convalescent COVID-19 samples originated in the United States, Italy and Spain. From T cells, B-cell-depleted T cells, or PBMCs came the material, which was cDNA or gDNA.

Original processing methods: Scientists estimated how many nucleated cells there were by amplifying reference gene primers. The table came from immunoSEQ multiplex PCR; TCRdb's copy has only in-frame clones and leaves some out. V and J calls and clone size come straight from that table; D and trimming were deduced from the DNA. In the table there are 230,000 or so clones, 84% of which are singletons. The sequence came from a woman in her 40s who had recovered from COVID-19. The specimen was peripheral blood. This chain links TRBV11-3 with TRBJ2-5; TRBD2 is a possible D gene (5 bases). The CDR3 protein is CASSPGNRKQETQYF. The CDR3 region has the DNA TGTGCCAGCAGCCCCGGGAACCGAAAACAAGAGACCCAGTACTTC. The whole variable domain, filled in from reference TRBV11-3 and TRBJ2-5, reads EAGVVQSPRYKIIEKKQPVAFWCNPISGHNTLYWYLQNLGQGPELLIRYENEEAVDDSQLPKDRFSAERLKGVDSTLKIQPAELGDSAVYLCASSPGNRKQETQYFGPGTRLLVL.